The 5 T cell receptor beta chains below all came from one sample that was sequenced in a study of technical replicates of blood from a handful of donors (dated by TCRdb to between 2016 and 2019). The library was built by means of the immunoSEQ multiplex PCR assay. This immuneACCESS table, as held by TCRdb, lists in-frame sequences with V and J called but not all clones. Of the missing ones, under half trace to an unresolved V gene in checked studies; the others have no known cause. This sample lists 91,000 or so clones; about 95% were detected once. The ten biggest clones cover more than 0.2% of the sample. The sequencing input was T cells isolated from PBMCs. The receptors were gathered from a human donor in good health.

This rearrangement joins TRBV4-1 to TRBJ2-7; D gene unclear. The CDR3 sequence is 14 residues long. With 2 bases removed from V and 3 bases from J, the gap between germline ends came to 11 bases. Germline-derived CDR1 and CDR2 are MGHRA and YSYEKL. The CDR3 sequence: CASSQTRVFYEQYF. The CDR3 region has the DNA TGCGCCAGCAGCCAAACACGGGTCTTCTACGAGCAGTACTTC.

The chain is built from TRBV6-1 and TRBJ1-5; 7 bases are shared with TRBD1. Per germline, CDR1 MNHNS and CDR2 SASEGT. V dropped 0 bases and J dropped 15; count of bases not matched to a gene: 11. The CDR3 spans 14 residues. The CDR3 coding sequence is TGTGCCAGCAGTGAAGCGCTTCTAGGGGGCTTGATGCATTTT. Its translation: CASSEALLGGLMHF.

The rearrangement joins TRBV7-8 to TRBJ2-3; possibly TRBD2 for D (6 bases). Germline V gene sequence: CDR1 SGHVS, CDR2 FQNEAQ. Trimming removed 5 bases at V and 2 bases at J, with 17 bases between. The CDR3 spans 16 residues. CDR3 nucleotides: TGTGCCAGCAGCCCAACCCTAGGACTACCCACAGATACGCAGTATTTT. Translated: CASSPTLGLPTDTQYF.

This chain connects TRBV19 to TRBJ1-2, with D uncertain. Trimming cost V 6 bases and J 4 bases, with 12 bases left between them. Germline V gene lookup returns CDR1 LNHDA and CDR2 SQIVND (reference sequence). This CDR3 comprises 13 residues. The CDR3: CASRKGLPYGYTF. CDR3 DNA sequence: TGTGCCAGTAGGAAAGGACTCCCCTATGGCTACACCTTC.

This chain joins TRBV5-8 and TRBJ2-1, with 8 positions matching TRBD2. Germline lookup yields CDR1 SGHTS and CDR2 YDEGEE. CDR3 length equals 16 residues. With V trimmed by 4 bases and J by 0 bases, 6 bases remained unmatched. The CDR3 here is CASSMISGVSYNEQFF. DNA for the CDR3: TGTGCCAGCAGCATGATTAGCGGGGTCTCCTACAATGAGCAGTTCTTC.